This entry describes one T cell receptor (beta chain). Its antigen remains unidentified. No much larger clonotype is one base removed from it; base qualities were not supplied. Library prep was done by the immunoSEQ multiplex PCR assay. Here the immuneACCESS table is served through TCRdb, limited to in-frame sequences with V and J called. Missing clones are a known gap in these copies; in checked studies unresolved V genes cover under half, and the rest lacks a known reason. In this sample the table shows 70,000 to 95,000 clones, roughly 94% of which occur a single time. 0.26% of the sample is in the top ten clones. The CDR3 spans 15 residues, from the cysteine through the phenylalanine. Only the CDR3 region is kept as DNA, spanning 45 bases read in frame from base 1. The germline V gene provides CDR1 SGHRS and CDR2 YFSETQ. The V end loses 5 bases and the J end loses 4 bases, and a stretch of 18 bases separates them.

The sample originates from a study of technical replicates of blood from a few donors (dated by TCRdb to about 2017). This sequence uses TRBV5-1 and TRBJ2-5, with TRBD1 tentatively as D gene (5 bases match). The specimen was T cells isolated from PBMCs. This receptor was taken from a human donor in good health. The nucleotide sequence is given as TGCGCCAGCAGTCATGATAGGGGCTGGGGAGAGACCCAGTACTTC. It is translated as CASSHDRGWGETQYF. The CDR3 plus the reference TRBV5-1 and TRBJ2-5 genes for the other parts give the full variable domain: KAGVTQTPRYLIKTRGQQVTLSCSPISGHRSVSWYQQTPGQGLQFLFEYFSETQRNKGNFPGRFSGRQFSNSRSEMNVSTLELGDSALYLCASSHDRGWGETQYFGPGTRLLVL.